A single TCR beta chain is shown here with its context. Sequencing was performed with immunoSEQ multiplex PCR; in TCRdb, only in-frame clones are kept and a portion is missing. Here the sample spans some 130,000 clones, roughly 90% being singletons. V lost 7 bases, J lost 4 bases, and 10 bases lay in between. Germline CDR1 reads WSHSY; CDR2 reads SAAADI. The CDR3 loop spans 12 amino acids. The data were obtained in a study of control samples from healthy donors and cancer patients. Input material: blood. The chain recombines TRBV10-2 with TRBJ1-2; D gene ambiguous. The TCR was taken from a woman between 50 and 59 years old in good health. CDR3 DNA sequence: TGCGCCAGCAAGGGTTTAAGCTATGGCTACACCTTC. Residues: CASKGLSYGYTF.